This T cell receptor beta chain was found in a study of naive and memory T cell subsets (dated 2017 in TCRdb). Looking at the study overall: According to the figure summarizing the samples, there were 10 blood donors, 7 tuberculin skin test biopsies and 3 saline control biopsies. PCR2 was typically performed as a SYBR Green qPCR that was stopped at a set threshold, although end-point PCR (around 6 cycles) could be used instead for low-input samples.

Library creation used 5' RACE. The ligated cDNA was amplified in four rounds of PCR with nested alpha and beta constant region primers together with the SP2 primer. For the blood and skin samples, reverse transcription of TCR RNA was done with SuperScript IV along with alpha and beta constant region primers. Using T4 RNA ligase 1, an oligonucleotide carrying both the Illumina SP2 primer and a UMI was ligated onto the 3' end of the cDNA. To prevent hairpin formation, the 12-nucleotide UMI was made up of two random hexamers with an eight-base spacer between them. From the second PCR onward, the TCR alpha and beta chain libraries were handled separately, and dual indexing was used for multiplexing. After pooling, the indexed libraries were analyzed by capillary electrophoresis and sequenced on either an Illumina MiSeq or NextSeq. PhiX DNA at about 5-7.5% was spiked into libraries to increase base diversity and improve cluster recognition. Per the source publication's procedure: Demultiplexor took UMIs from read 2, joined the UMIs to the TCR sequence from read 1, and separated reads according to sample indices. Decombinator identified V and J genes and V-J junctions and gave each TCR a five-part identifier that included V and J deletions. UMIs were used by Collapsinator to correct sequencing errors and PCR amplification heterogeneity, so that a UMI-based abundance was obtained for each TCR. CDR3Translator turned identifiers into nucleotide sequence, translated the nucleotide sequence into amino acids, and pulled out CDR3 regions based on terminal motifs. After normalization to the amount of input RNA, the error-corrected alpha and beta TCR counts from blood and from skin were compared. TCRdb reran the public reads through fastp at Q25 and MiXCR, keeping productive beta chains. Each entry merges the rows of one CDR3 protein and shows their most common DNA and genes. The V and J calls come from TCRdb's annotation, not from the publication. The sample table records about 62,000 distinct CDR3 sequences; around 8% of these occur just once. The ten largest clones add up to about 19% of the sample.

With respect to this clonotype: Its cognate antigen has yet to be identified. No much larger clone is present one base from it, and per-base qualities are unavailable.

What the research found in general, with its limitations: The potential sensitivity of the RNA-based method to TCR transcript changes with T cell activation and differentiation was acknowledged.

The study described a robust, sensitive protocol for amplifying, sequencing and analyzing TCRs, using 3' ligation of a UMI-containing oligonucleotide to TCR cDNA. For whole blood analysis, more than 2 ml of peripheral blood was collected from healthy adult volunteers into Tempus tubes, and RNA was extracted following the manufacturer's instructions. Before reverse transcription, total RNA that had not been cell sorted was treated with RQ1 DNase, with a target input of roughly 1 to 1,100 ng. Libraries were prepared from skin biopsies and whole blood so that pipeline robustness could be tested in samples in which T cells form a minority population. The source of this sequence is a female donor in good health.

CDR3 reads: CASSDSQGADTQYF. The sequenced DNA: TGTGCCAGCAGTGACTCACAGGGGGCAGATACGCAGTATTTT. The sequence joins TRBV6-4 to TRBJ2-3; 8 middle bases align to TRBD1. V is cut back by 0 bases and J by 4 bases, with 0 bases in the junction unmatched. CDR1 and CDR2 are drawn from the germline V gene: MRHNA, SNTAGT. The CDR3 goes from the cysteine to the phenylalanine over 14 residues. CDR3 DNA only is kept here, 42 bases in frame from base 1.